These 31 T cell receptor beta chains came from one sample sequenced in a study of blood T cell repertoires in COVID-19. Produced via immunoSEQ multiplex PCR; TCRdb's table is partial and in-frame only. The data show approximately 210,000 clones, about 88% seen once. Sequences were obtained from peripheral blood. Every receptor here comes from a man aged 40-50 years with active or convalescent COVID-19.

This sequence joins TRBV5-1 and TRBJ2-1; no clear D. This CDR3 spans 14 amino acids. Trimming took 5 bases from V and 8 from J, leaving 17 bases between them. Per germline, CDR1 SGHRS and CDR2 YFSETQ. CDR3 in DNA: TGCGCCAGCAGAGACCCTTCAGGATCGGATGAGCAGTTCTTC. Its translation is CASRDPSGSDEQFF.

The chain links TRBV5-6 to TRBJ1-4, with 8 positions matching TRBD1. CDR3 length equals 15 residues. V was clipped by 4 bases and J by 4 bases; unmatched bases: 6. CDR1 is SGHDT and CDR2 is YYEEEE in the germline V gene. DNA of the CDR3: TGTGCCAGCAGCGGGCGGACAGGGCTTAATGAAAAACTGTTTTTT. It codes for CASSGRTGLNEKLFF.

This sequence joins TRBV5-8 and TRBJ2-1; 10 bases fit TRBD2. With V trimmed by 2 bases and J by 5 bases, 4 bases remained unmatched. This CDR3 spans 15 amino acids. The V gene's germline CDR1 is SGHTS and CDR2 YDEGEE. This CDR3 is CASSFERGGDNEQFF. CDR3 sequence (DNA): TGTGCCAGCAGCTTCGAGCGGGGGGGAGACAATGAGCAGTTCTTC. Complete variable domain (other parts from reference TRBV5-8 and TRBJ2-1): EAGVTQSPTHLIKTRGQQATLRCSPISGHTSVYWYQQALGLGLQFLLWYDEGEERNRGNFPPRFSGRQFPNYSSELNVNALELEDSALYLCASSFERGGDNEQFFGPGTRLTVL.

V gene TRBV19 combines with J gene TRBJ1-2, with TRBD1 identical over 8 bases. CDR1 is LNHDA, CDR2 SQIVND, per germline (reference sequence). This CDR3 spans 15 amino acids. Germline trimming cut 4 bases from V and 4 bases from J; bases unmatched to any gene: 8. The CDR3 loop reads CASSSHTGTGYGYTF. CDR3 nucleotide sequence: TGTGCCAGTAGTAGTCATACCGGGACAGGCTATGGCTACACCTTC.

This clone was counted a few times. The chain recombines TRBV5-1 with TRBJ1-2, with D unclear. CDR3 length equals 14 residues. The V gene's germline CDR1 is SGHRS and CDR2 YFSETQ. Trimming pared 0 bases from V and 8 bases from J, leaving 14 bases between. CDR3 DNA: TGCGCCAGCAGCTTGGTATCCGGGGTGGTCGGCTACACCTTC. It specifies CASSLVSGVVGYTF. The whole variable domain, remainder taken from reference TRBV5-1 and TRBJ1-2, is KAGVTQTPRYLIKTRGQQVTLSCSPISGHRSVSWYQQTPGQGLQFLFEYFSETQRNKGNFPGRFSGRQFSNSRSEMNVSTLELGDSALYLCASSLVSGVVGYTFGSGTRLTVV.

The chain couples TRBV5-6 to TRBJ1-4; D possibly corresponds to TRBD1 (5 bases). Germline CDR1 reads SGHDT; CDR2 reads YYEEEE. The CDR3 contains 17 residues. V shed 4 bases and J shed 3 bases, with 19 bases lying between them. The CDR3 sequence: CASSPMGGGTANEKLFF. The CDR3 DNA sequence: TGTGCCAGCAGCCCAATGGGTGGGGGGACGGCTAATGAAAAACTGTTTTTT.

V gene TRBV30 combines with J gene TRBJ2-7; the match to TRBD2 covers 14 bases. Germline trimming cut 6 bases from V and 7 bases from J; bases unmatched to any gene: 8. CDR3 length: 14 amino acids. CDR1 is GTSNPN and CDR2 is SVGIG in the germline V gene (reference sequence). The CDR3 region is CACKPGLAGVEQYF. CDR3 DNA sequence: TGTGCCTGTAAACCGGGACTAGCGGGAGTAGAGCAGTACTTC.

The CDR3 region is CASSEEGGPMKSSYTF. Written as DNA, the CDR3 is TGTGCCAGCAGTGAAGAGGGGGGGCCCATGAAGTCTAGCTACACCTTC. This chain connects TRBV2 to TRBJ1-2, with D perhaps TRBD1 (6 bases). Germline CDR1 SNHLY, CDR2 FYNNEI. Trimming removed 1 base from V and 9 bases from J, with 21 bases in between. CDR3 size: 16 residues.

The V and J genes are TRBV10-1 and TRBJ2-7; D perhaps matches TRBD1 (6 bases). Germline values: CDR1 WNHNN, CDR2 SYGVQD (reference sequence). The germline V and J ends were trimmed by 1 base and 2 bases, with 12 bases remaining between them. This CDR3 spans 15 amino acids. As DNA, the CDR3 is TGCGCCAGCAGTGAGTTTGACAGGTACCCCTACGAGCAGTACTTC. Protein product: CASSEFDRYPYEQYF.

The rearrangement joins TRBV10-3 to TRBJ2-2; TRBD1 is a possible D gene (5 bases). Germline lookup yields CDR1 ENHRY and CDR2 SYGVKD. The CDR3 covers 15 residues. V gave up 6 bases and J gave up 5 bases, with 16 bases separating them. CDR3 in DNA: TGTGCCATCAGAAGGGGTCTAGTCAGAACCGGGGAGCTGTTTTTT. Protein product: CAIRRGLVRTGELFF.

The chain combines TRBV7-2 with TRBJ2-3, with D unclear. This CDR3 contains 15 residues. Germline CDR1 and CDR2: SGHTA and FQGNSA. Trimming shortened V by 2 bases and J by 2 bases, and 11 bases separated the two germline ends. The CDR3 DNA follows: TGTGCCAGCAGCTTAAATGGCCTTACCACAGATACGCAGTATTTT. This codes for CASSLNGLTTDTQYF.

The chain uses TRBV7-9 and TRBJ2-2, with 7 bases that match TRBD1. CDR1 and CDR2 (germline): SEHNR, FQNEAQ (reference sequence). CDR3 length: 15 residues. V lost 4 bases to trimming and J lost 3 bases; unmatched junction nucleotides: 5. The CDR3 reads CASSSRDSYTGELFF. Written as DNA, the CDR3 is TGTGCCAGCAGCTCCCGGGACAGTTACACCGGGGAGCTGTTTTTT.

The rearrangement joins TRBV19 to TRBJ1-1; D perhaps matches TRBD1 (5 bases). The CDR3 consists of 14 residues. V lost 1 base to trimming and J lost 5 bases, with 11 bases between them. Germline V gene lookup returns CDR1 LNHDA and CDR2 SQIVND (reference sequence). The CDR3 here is CASSIVGARTEAFF. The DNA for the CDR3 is TGTGCCAGTAGTATAGTAGGGGCGCGGACTGAAGCTTTCTTT.

Written as DNA, the CDR3 is TGCGCCAGCAGCACCCGAGGAATTGGTGGCTACACCTTC. It is translated as CASSTRGIGGYTF. The rearrangement uses TRBV5-1 and TRBJ1-2; no reliable D call. With 4 bases removed from V and 7 bases from J, the gap between germline ends came to 14 bases. The CDR3 length is 13 residues. In germline, CDR1 is SGHRS, CDR2 YFSETQ. The full variable domain, rest sourced from reference TRBV5-1 and TRBJ1-2, is KAGVTQTPRYLIKTRGQQVTLSCSPISGHRSVSWYQQTPGQGLQFLFEYFSETQRNKGNFPGRFSGRQFSNSRSEMNVSTLELGDSALYLCASSTRGIGGYTFGSGTRLTVV.

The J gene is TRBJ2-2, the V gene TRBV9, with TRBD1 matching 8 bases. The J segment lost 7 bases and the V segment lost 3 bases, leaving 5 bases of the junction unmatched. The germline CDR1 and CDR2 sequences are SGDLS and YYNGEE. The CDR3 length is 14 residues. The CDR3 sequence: CASSETGVYGELFF. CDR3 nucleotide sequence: TGTGCCAGCAGCGAGACAGGGGTGTACGGGGAGCTGTTTTTT.

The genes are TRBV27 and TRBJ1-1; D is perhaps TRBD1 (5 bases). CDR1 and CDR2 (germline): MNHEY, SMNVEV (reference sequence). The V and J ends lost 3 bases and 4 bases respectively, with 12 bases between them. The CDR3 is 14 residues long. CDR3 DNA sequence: TGTGCCAGCAGTTTGTGGGTGGGGGGCACTGAAGCTTTCTTT. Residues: CASSLWVGGTEAFF.

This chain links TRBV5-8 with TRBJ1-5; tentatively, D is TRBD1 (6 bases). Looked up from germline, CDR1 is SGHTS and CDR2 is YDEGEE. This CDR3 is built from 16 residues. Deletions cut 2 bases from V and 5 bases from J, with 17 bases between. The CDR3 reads CASSLPFGQSDQPQHF. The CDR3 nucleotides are TGTGCCAGCAGCTTACCGTTCGGACAGTCTGATCAGCCCCAGCATTTT.

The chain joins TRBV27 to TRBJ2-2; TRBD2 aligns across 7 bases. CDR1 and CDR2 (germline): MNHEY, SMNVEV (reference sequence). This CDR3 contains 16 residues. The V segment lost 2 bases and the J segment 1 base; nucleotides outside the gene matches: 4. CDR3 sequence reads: CASSLIERGNTGELFF. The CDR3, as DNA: TGTGCCAGCAGTTTAATCGAGCGGGGGAACACCGGGGAGCTGTTTTTT.

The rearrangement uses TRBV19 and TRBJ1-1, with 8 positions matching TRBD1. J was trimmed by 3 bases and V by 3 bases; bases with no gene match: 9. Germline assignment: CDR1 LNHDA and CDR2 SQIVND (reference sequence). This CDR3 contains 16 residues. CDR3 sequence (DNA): TGTGCCAGTAGTATTAACAGGGGGACTTTCGACACTGAAGCTTTCTTT. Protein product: CASSINRGTFDTEAFF.

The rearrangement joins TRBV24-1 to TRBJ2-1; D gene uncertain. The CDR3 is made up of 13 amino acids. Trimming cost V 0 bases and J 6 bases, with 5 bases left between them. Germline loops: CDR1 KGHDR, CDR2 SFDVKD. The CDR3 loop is CATSDLYTNEQFF. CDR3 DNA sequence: TGTGCCACCAGTGATTTGTACACCAATGAGCAGTTCTTC.

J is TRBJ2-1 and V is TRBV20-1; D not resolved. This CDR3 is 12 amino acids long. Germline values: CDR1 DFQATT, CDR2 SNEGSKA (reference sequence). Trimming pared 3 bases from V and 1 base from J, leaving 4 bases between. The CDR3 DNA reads TGCAGTGCTAGTGCTTCCTACAATGAGCAGTTCTTC. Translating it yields CSASASYNEQFF.

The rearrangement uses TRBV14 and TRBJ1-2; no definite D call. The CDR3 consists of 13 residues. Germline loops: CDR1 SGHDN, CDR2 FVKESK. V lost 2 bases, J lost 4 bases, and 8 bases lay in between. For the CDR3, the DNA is TGTGCCAGCAGCCAACTGGGAGTCTATGGCTACACCTTC. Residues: CASSQLGVYGYTF. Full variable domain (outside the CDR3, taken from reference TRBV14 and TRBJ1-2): EAGVTQFPSHSVIEKGQTVTLRCDPISGHDNLYWYRRVMGKEIKFLLHFVKESKQDESGMPNNRFLAERTGGTYSTLKVQPAELEDSGVYFCASSQLGVYGYTFGSGTRLTVV.

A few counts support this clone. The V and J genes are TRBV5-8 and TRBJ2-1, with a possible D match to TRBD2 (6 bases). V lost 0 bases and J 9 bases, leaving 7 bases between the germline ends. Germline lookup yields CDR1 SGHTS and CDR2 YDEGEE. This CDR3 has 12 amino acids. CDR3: CASSLVGGEQFF. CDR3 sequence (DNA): TGTGCCAGCAGCTTGGTCGGGGGTGAGCAGTTCTTC.

The CDR3 coding sequence is TGTGCCAGCAGCCAAGATATGAACAGCCCTCGAATTTATGGCTACACCTTC. Protein product: CASSQDMNSPRIYGYTF. The rearrangement joins TRBV4-2 to TRBJ1-2; D gene uncertain. Between the trimmed V and J ends, which lost 0 bases and 5 bases, there was a span of 19 bases. Germline loops: CDR1 LGHNA, CDR2 YNFKEQ. This CDR3 comprises 17 residues.

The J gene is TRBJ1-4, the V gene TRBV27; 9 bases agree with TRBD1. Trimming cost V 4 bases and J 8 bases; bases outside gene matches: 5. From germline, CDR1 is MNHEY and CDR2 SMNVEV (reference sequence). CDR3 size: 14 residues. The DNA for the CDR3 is TGTGCCAGCAGTTCGAACAGGGGGCGGGAAAAACTGTTTTTT. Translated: CASSSNRGREKLFF.

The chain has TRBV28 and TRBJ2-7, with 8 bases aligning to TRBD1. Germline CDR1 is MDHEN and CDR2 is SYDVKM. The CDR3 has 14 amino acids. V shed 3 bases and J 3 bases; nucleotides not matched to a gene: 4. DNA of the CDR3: TGTGCCAGCAGTTTCAGCAGGGGGCACTACGAGCAGTACTTC. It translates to CASSFSRGHYEQYF.

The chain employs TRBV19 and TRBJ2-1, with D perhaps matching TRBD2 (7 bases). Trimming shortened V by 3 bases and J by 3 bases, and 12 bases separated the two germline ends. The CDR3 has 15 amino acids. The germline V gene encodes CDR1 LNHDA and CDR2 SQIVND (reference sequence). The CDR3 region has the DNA TGTGCCAGTAGTATGGGAGGGGGAAACTACAATGAGCAGTTCTTC. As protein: CASSMGGGNYNEQFF.

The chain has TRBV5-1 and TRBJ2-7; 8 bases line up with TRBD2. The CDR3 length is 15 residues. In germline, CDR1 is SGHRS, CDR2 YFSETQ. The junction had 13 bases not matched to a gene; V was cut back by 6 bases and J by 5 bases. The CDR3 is CASKPAAGESDEQYF. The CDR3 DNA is TGCGCCAGCAAGCCAGCAGCGGGAGAATCTGACGAGCAGTACTTC. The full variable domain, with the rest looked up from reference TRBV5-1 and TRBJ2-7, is KAGVTQTPRYLIKTRGQQVTLSCSPISGHRSVSWYQQTPGQGLQFLFEYFSETQRNKGNFPGRFSGRQFSNSRSEMNVSTLELGDSALYLCASKPAAGESDEQYFGPGTRLTVT.

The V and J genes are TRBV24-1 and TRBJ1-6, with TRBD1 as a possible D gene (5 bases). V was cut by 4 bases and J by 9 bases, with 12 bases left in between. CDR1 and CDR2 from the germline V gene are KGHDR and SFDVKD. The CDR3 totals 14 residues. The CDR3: CATSDSRTSSPLHF. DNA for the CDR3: TGTGCCACCAGTGACTCCCGGACAAGTTCACCCCTCCACTTT.

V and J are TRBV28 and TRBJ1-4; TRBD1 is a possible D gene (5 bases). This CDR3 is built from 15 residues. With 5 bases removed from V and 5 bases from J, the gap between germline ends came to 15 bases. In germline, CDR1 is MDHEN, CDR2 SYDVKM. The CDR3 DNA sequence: TGTGCCAGCAGTGGCCTGGGACTGATAAATGAAAAACTGTTTTTT. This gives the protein CASSGLGLINEKLFF.

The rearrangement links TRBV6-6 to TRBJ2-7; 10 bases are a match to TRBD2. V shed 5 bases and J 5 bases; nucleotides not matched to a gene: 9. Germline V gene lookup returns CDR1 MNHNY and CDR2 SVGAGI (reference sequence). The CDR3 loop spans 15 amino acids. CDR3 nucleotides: TGTGCCAGCAGTAACCCGGGACTAGCGCTTCACGAGCAGTACTTC. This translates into CASSNPGLALHEQYF.